The 24 T cell receptor beta chains below come from one sample, sequenced in a study of shared clonotypes between healthy human individuals. The protocol was immunoSEQ multiplex PCR, while the TCRdb copy is restricted to in-frame clones and leaves out a portion. This table holds roughly 1,000,000 clones, approximately 78% found once. Sequenced sample: memory CD4+ T cells from PBMCs. Subset of the sample: CD45RA-negative fraction. These receptors were obtained from a man aged 18-30 years in good health. Some clones in this sample may be carry-over from other donors' samples.

J is TRBJ2-3 and V is TRBV6-1, with 10 bases that match TRBD2. The CDR3 runs to 16 residues. The germline V gene has CDR1 MNHNS and CDR2 SASEGT. Trimming cost V 1 base and J 2 bases; bases outside gene matches: 3. CDR3 region: CASSEELAGNTDTQYF. As DNA, the CDR3 is TGTGCCAGCAGTGAAGAACTAGCGGGAAACACAGATACGCAGTATTTT.

The rearrangement joins TRBV27 to TRBJ2-5; 10 bases agree with TRBD2. With 5 bases clipped from V and 2 bases from J, the junction kept 5 bases outside the gene matches. This CDR3 spans 15 amino acids. Germline V gene data show CDR1 as MNHEY and CDR2 as SMNVEV (reference sequence). CDR3 in amino acids: CASSRLAGQQETQYF. The CDR3 DNA follows: TGTGCCAGCAGTCGACTAGCGGGTCAACAAGAGACCCAGTACTTC.

This clone was detected a few times. The chain joins TRBV29-1 to TRBJ1-1; D gene uncertain. Germline CDR1 is SQVTM and CDR2 is ANQGSEA. The CDR3 runs to 11 residues. V lost 4 bases and J lost 3, with 6 bases in between. The CDR3 coding sequence is TGCAGCGTTGGGTTATACACTGAAGCTTTCTTT. Translation: CSVGLYTEAFF. The whole variable domain, filled in from reference TRBV29-1 and TRBJ1-1, reads SAVISQKPSRDICQRGTSLTIQCQVDSQVTMMFWYRQQPGQSLTLIATANQGSEATYESGFVIDKFPISRPNLTFSTLTVSNMSPEDSSIYLCSVGLYTEAFFGQGTRLTVV.

V gene TRBV11-2 combines with J gene TRBJ2-1; D is perhaps TRBD1 (5 bases). The CDR3 is made up of 15 amino acids. Germline loops: CDR1 SGHAT, CDR2 FQNNGV. Trimming removed 1 base at V and 3 bases at J, with 10 bases between. This chain's CDR3 is CASSLVSGYYNEQFF. In DNA form, the CDR3 reads TGTGCCAGCAGCTTAGTGTCAGGGTACTACAATGAGCAGTTCTTC.

The V gene is TRBV19, the J gene TRBJ1-1, with a tentative D call TRBD1 (5 bases). Germline V CDR1 and CDR2: LNHDA, SQIVND (reference sequence). V lost 4 bases and J 1 base, leaving 16 bases between the germline ends. CDR3 size: 16 residues. The CDR3 region has the DNA TGTGCCAGTAGTAATAGGGCGGGGACGGGGAACACTGAAGCTTTCTTT. Amino acid sequence: CASSNRAGTGNTEAFF.

The rearrangement links TRBV6-1 to TRBJ2-7, with 7 positions matching TRBD1. Trimming removed 6 bases from V and 6 bases from J; junction bases left unmatched: 8. Germline-derived CDR1 and CDR2 are MNHNS and SASEGT. CDR3 length: 13 amino acids. The CDR3 reads CASRYQGESEQYF. For the CDR3, the DNA is TGTGCCAGCAGGTATCAGGGGGAAAGCGAGCAGTACTTC.

CDR3 sequence: CASSLSVGAGNTIYF. CDR3 DNA sequence: TGTGCCAGCAGCTTATCGGTCGGAGCTGGAAACACCATATATTTT. The rearrangement links TRBV7-9 to TRBJ1-3, with D unresolved. V lost 2 bases to trimming and J lost 2 bases, with 10 bases between them. The V gene's germline CDR1 is SEHNR and CDR2 FQNEAQ (reference sequence). The CDR3 is 15 amino acids. Supplemented by reference TRBV7-9 and TRBJ1-3, the full variable domain reads DTGVSQNPRHKITKRGQNVTFRCDPISEHNRLYWYRQTLGQGPEFLTYFQNEAQLEKSRLLSDRFSAERPKGSFSTLEIQRTEQGDSAMYLCASSLSVGAGNTIYFGEGSWLTVV.

This chain links TRBV5-4 with TRBJ2-5, with TRBD2 as a possible D gene (6 bases). Trimming removed 0 bases at V and 5 bases at J, with 14 bases between. CDR1 is SGHNT and CDR2 is YYREEE in the germline V gene (reference sequence). The CDR3 loop spans 15 amino acids. The CDR3 DNA follows: TGTGCCAGCAGCTTGGAAACCTCTAGCGAGGAGACCCAGTACTTC. Translated: CASSLETSSEETQYF.

The CDR3 DNA sequence: TGTGCCAGCAGAGGACTAGCGGGAGGGTCCTACGAGCAGTACTTC. This codes for CASRGLAGGSYEQYF. V is TRBV6-5 and J is TRBJ2-7, with TRBD2 matching over 15 bases. J gave up 1 base and V 6 bases, and 1 base lay outside the gene matches. Germline-derived CDR1 and CDR2 are MNHEY and SVGAGI. The CDR3 is 15 residues long.

The chain recombines TRBV5-1 with TRBJ1-4; 7 bases match TRBD1. Germline V lookup: CDR1 SGHRS, CDR2 YFSETQ. The CDR3 covers 16 residues. V was pared by 0 bases and J by 3 bases, with 5 bases of the junction left unmatched. In DNA, the CDR3 is TGCGCCAGCAGCTTGGTTGGTACAGGGGCTAATGAAAAACTGTTTTTT. Amino acid sequence: CASSLVGTGANEKLFF. The full variable domain, in which reference TRBV5-1 and TRBJ1-4 provide the parts outside the CDR3, is KAGVTQTPRYLIKTRGQQVTLSCSPISGHRSVSWYQQTPGQGLQFLFEYFSETQRNKGNFPGRFSGRQFSNSRSEMNVSTLELGDSALYLCASSLVGTGANEKLFFGSGTQLSVL.

V usage is TRBV7-9 and J usage is TRBJ2-5, with D perhaps matching TRBD1 (7 bases). The V gene's germline CDR1 is SEHNR and CDR2 FQNEAQ (reference sequence). V was pared by 7 bases and J by 5 bases, with 20 bases between. This CDR3 has 15 amino acids. The CDR3: CASTISGGQGETQYF. The CDR3 region has the DNA TGTGCCAGCACCATTTCAGGGGGGCAGGGGGAGACCCAGTACTTC.

The chain uses TRBV5-6 and TRBJ2-7; D unresolved. This CDR3 is built from 14 residues. V was pared by 1 base and J by 2 bases, with 10 bases between. Germline V gene data show CDR1 as SGHDT and CDR2 as YYEEEE. CDR3 region: CASSLLPGPYEQYF. For the CDR3, the DNA is TGTGCCAGCAGCTTGTTACCAGGACCCTACGAGCAGTACTTC.

The V and J genes are TRBV5-1 and TRBJ2-7; TRBD2 matches 7 bases. Per germline, CDR1 SGHRS and CDR2 YFSETQ. The junction had 7 bases not matched to a gene; V was cut back by 0 bases and J by 7 bases. The CDR3 spans 14 residues. The CDR3 bases are TGCGCCAGCAGCTTGGCCGCAGGGAGGGAGGAGCAGTACTTC. This gives the protein CASSLAAGREEQYF.

The sample holds many counts of this clone. This chain connects TRBV6-5 to TRBJ2-3; the D is unclear. V lost 0 bases and J lost 10, with 14 bases in between. The CDR3 has 14 amino acids. The germline CDR1 and CDR2 sequences are MNHEY and SVGAGI. CDR3 coding DNA: TGTGCCAGCAGTTACTCGAACTCCCTGCCGGCGCAGTATTTT. Translation: CASSYSNSLPAQYF.

The V and J genes are TRBV7-2 and TRBJ1-5, with D tentatively TRBD1 (6 bases). V lost 3 bases and J lost 3, with 15 bases in between. The CDR3 consists of 16 residues. The V gene's germline CDR1 is SGHTA and CDR2 FQGNSA. CDR3 amino acids: CASSLGGRGVNQPQHF. The CDR3 DNA follows: TGTGCCAGCAGCTTGGGGGGGCGCGGCGTCAATCAGCCCCAGCATTTT. The variable domain in full, with the rest retrieved from reference TRBV7-2 and TRBJ1-5, is GAGVSQSPSNKVTEKGKDVELRCDPISGHTALYWYRQSLGQGLEFLIYFQGNSAPDKSGLPSDRFSAERTGGSVSTLTIQRTQQEDSAVYLCASSLGGRGVNQPQHFGDGTRLSIL.

This clone was counted once. The J gene is TRBJ2-7, the V gene TRBV12-2; no DNA check was done on the table's D call, TRBD1. TRBV12-2 is recorded as a pseudogene. This CDR3 contains 16 residues. CDR3 residues: CASRLAEGQSTYEQYF. The CDR3 coding sequence is TGTGCAAGTCGCTTAGCTGAGGGACAAAGTACCTACGAGCAGTACTTC.

CDR3 loop: CASSPYLTGGENEQYF. The CDR3 DNA reads as TGTGCCAGCTCACCGTATCTGACAGGGGGGGAGAACGAGCAGTACTTC. The rearrangement uses TRBV18 and TRBJ2-7; 9 bases are shared with TRBD1. CDR1 is KGHSH and CDR2 is LQKENI in the germline V gene. V shed 3 bases and J 5 bases; nucleotides not matched to a gene: 11. This CDR3 is 16 amino acids long.

The chain is built from TRBV28 and TRBJ2-7, with 10 bases identical to TRBD2. V lost 7 bases to trimming and J lost 7 bases; unmatched junction nucleotides: 13. The CDR3 length is 15 residues. CDR1 MDHEN and CDR2 SYDVKM come from the germline V gene. The CDR3 protein is CASTSSGSFPFEQYF. DNA for the CDR3: TGTGCCAGCACCTCTAGCGGGAGCTTCCCTTTTGAGCAGTACTTC. The full variable domain, its missing parts supplied by reference TRBV28 and TRBJ2-7, is DVKVTQSSRYLVKRTGEKVFLECVQDMDHENMFWYRQDPGLGLRLIYFSYDVKMKEKGDIPEGYSVSREKKERFSLILESASTNQTSMYLCASTSSGSFPFEQYFGPGTRLTVT.

The rearrangement links TRBV11-2 to TRBJ1-3, with D unresolved. Germline-derived CDR1 and CDR2 are SGHAT and FQNNGV. V lost 5 bases and J 6 bases, leaving 8 bases between the germline ends. The length of the CDR3 is 12 residues. This CDR3 reads CASSPPSNTIYF. The DNA of the CDR3 is TGTGCCAGCAGCCCACCATCAAACACCATATATTTT.

V is TRBV27 and J is TRBJ1-1; no firm D call. Germline loops: CDR1 MNHEY, CDR2 SMNVEV (reference sequence). The CDR3 has 13 amino acids. V lost 6 bases and J 4 bases, leaving 12 bases between the germline ends. This chain's CDR3 is CASRDSTGTEAFF. The DNA for the CDR3 is TGTGCCAGCAGGGACTCCACGGGCACTGAAGCTTTCTTT.

The chain recombines TRBV28 with TRBJ1-2; D is possibly TRBD1 (5 bases). CDR1 MDHEN and CDR2 SYDVKM come from the germline V gene. V lost 6 bases and J lost 5, with 13 bases in between. The CDR3 contains 13 residues. This CDR3 is CASRTRDGYGYTF. The DNA of the CDR3 is TGTGCCAGCAGAACCAGGGACGGATATGGCTACACCTTC.

The V and J genes are TRBV7-4 and TRBJ2-7, with D possibly matching TRBD2 (5 bases). The germline CDR1 and CDR2 sequences are SGHVT and SQSDAQ. V shed 1 base and J shed 0 bases, with 10 bases lying between them. The CDR3 sequence is 15 residues long. For the CDR3, the DNA is TGTGCCAGCAGCTTAGAGGGCGGGTGCTCCTACGAGCAGTACTTC. Protein product: CASSLEGGCSYEQYF.

The rearrangement links TRBV6-6 to TRBJ2-5; D tentatively reads TRBD1 or TRBD2 (5 bases each). Germline values: CDR1 MNHNY, CDR2 SVGAGI (reference sequence). This CDR3 region has 13 residues. Trimming left V 8 bases short and J 3 bases short, with 13 bases between. The CDR3 loop is CASRRGVKETQYF. In DNA, the CDR3 is TGTGCCAGCCGCAGAGGGGTAAAAGAGACCCAGTACTTC.

V is TRBV19 and J is TRBJ2-5; D unclear. Germline values: CDR1 LNHDA, CDR2 SQIVND (reference sequence). V was shortened by 3 bases and J by 4 bases, with 15 bases between the two germline ends. CDR3 size: 15 residues. The CDR3 region is CASSIGSPGGETQYF. The CDR3 DNA reads as TGTGCCAGTAGTATCGGGTCCCCGGGTGGAGAGACCCAGTACTTC.